This TCR beta chain was profiled in a study of blood T cell repertoires in COVID-19. Turning to the study itself: The study drew acute and convalescent COVID-19 samples from the United States, Italy and Spain. T cells, B-cell-depleted T cells, or PBMCs supplied cDNA or gDNA.

In the source study's methods: Amplifying reference gene primers gave estimates of nucleated cell counts. Profiled with immunoSEQ multiplex PCR; TCRdb holds only in-frame clones, not every one. V, J and clone size are those of that table, while D and trimming were read from the DNA. The repertoire has over 50,000 clones, 84% of them found once; the top ten carry about 2.6%. V was clipped by 5 bases and J by 10 bases; unmatched bases: 6. CDR3 length equals 13 residues. Specimen: peripheral blood. This sequence was found in a man in his forties or fifties with acute or convalescent COVID-19. The J gene is TRBJ1-4, the V gene TRBV12-3 or TRBV12-4; 8 bases fit TRBD1. The CDR3 sequence: CASSLGQGGKLFF. For the CDR3, the DNA is TGTGCCAGCAGTCTCGGACAGGGAGGAAAACTGTTTTTT.